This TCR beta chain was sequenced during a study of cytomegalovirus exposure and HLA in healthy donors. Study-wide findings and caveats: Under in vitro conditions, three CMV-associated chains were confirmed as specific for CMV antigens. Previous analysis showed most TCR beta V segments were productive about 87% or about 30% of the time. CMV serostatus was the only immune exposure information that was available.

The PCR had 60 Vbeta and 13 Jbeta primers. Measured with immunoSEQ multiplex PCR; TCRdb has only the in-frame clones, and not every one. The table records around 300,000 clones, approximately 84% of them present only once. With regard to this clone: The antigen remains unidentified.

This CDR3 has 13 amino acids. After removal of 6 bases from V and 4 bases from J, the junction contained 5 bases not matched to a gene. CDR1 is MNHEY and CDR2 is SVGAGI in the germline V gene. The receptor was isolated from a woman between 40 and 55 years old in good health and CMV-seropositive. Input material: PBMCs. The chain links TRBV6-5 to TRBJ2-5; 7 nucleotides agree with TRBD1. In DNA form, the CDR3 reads TGTGCCAGCAGCCGCGACAGGGTAGAGACCCAGTACTTC. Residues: CASSRDRVETQYF.